This TCR beta chain was captured by sequencing in a study of T cell responses to AZD1222 COVID-19 vaccine. Findings and limits, study-wide: Baseline testing showed seropositivity in only six AZD1222 recipients. Reportedly, close to half of spike-specific TCRs are directed against unmutated variant regions.

Repertoires were generated with immunoSEQ multiplex PCR, while TCRdb's copy carries only in-frame clones and drops some. Among about 180,000 clones listed, almost 90% were seen once. CDR1 MNHEY and CDR2 SVGAGI come from the germline V gene. Trimming cost V 6 bases and J 6 bases; bases outside gene matches: 4. The CDR3 has 13 amino acids. Comments on this clone: Its antigen is still unknown.

The input for sequencing was peripheral blood, taken on day 0 of AZD1222 vaccination. This sequence was found in an adult in good health. The chain employs TRBV6-5 and TRBJ1-1; 10 bases are shared with TRBD1. Here the CDR3 reads CASRGQGDSEAFF. The DNA of the CDR3 is TGTGCCAGCAGAGGACAGGGGGACTCTGAAGCTTTCTTT.